Below are 8 T cell receptor beta chains sequenced from a single sample in a study of Tregs in tolerant kidney transplant recipients. Produced via immunoSEQ multiplex PCR; TCRdb's table is partial and in-frame only. The sample lists some 69,000 clones; around 84% were seen once. The specimen was CD4+ T cells from blood. These receptors came from a human donor in good health.

The rearrangement uses TRBV6-1 and TRBJ2-7; 10 bases match TRBD2. This CDR3 region has 15 residues. After removal of 4 bases from V and 6 bases from J, the junction contained 9 bases not matched to a gene. CDR1 and CDR2 from the germline V gene are MNHNS and SASEGT. In DNA form, the CDR3 reads TGTGCCAGCAGTGCATGGCTAGCGGGGGTGAGCGAGCAGTACTTC. It encodes CASSAWLAGVSEQYF.

The chain recombines TRBV7-2 with TRBJ2-7; the match to TRBD1 covers 7 bases. This CDR3 has 18 amino acids. V shed 0 bases and J 6 bases; nucleotides not matched to a gene: 17. CDR1 and CDR2 from the germline V gene are SGHTA and FQGNSA. The CDR3 coding sequence is TGTGCCAGCAGCTTAGCCGTCCCCCGTATAGGACAGGCCGCCGAGCAGTACTTC. Protein product: CASSLAVPRIGQAAEQYF.

V gene TRBV18 combines with J gene TRBJ1-1; D perhaps matches TRBD1 (6 bases). There are 13 residues in the CDR3. Germline lookup yields CDR1 KGHSH and CDR2 LQKENI. The V and J ends lost 2 bases and 10 bases respectively, with 14 bases between them. CDR3 residues: CASSPKTGPGAFF. In DNA, the CDR3 is TGTGCCAGCTCACCAAAAACAGGGCCTGGAGCTTTCTTT.

This chain joins TRBV5-1 and TRBJ2-1; possible D gene TRBD1, 6 bases. The germline CDR1 and CDR2 sequences are SGHRS and YFSETQ. The CDR3 is 16 amino acids. V lost 5 bases, J lost 4 bases, and 19 bases lay in between. The CDR3 nucleotides are TGCGCCAGCAGTCAAGGATCCCTAGGGGGTTACAATGAGCAGTTCTTC. As protein: CASSQGSLGGYNEQFF.

J is TRBJ2-7 and V is TRBV11-2; D ambiguous. Trimming cost V 4 bases and J 2 bases, with 9 bases left between them. The CDR3 runs to 13 residues. Germline V CDR1 and CDR2: SGHAT, FQNNGV. CDR3: CASSSSATYEQYF. Written as DNA, the CDR3 is TGTGCCAGCAGCTCTTCCGCTACCTACGAGCAGTACTTC. Full variable domain (outside the CDR3, taken from reference TRBV11-2 and TRBJ2-7): EAGVAQSPRYKIIEKRQSVAFWCNPISGHATLYWYQQILGQGPKLLIQFQNNGVVDDSQLPKDRFSAERLKGVDSTLKIQPAKLEDSAVYLCASSSSATYEQYFGPGTRLTVT.

The chain employs TRBV12-5 and TRBJ1-1; TRBD1 agrees at 7 bases. V dropped 6 bases and J dropped 3; count of bases not matched to a gene: 4. The CDR3 runs 13 residues. The germline V gene encodes CDR1 LGHNT and CDR2 FRNRAP. CDR3 sequence (DNA): TGTGCTAGTGGCTTCGACAGGGACACTGAAGCTTTCTTT. Amino acid sequence: CASGFDRDTEAFF. Using reference TRBV12-5 and TRBJ1-1 for the parts outside the CDR3, the full variable domain is DARVTQTPRHKVTEMGQEVTMRCQPILGHNTVFWYRQTMMQGLELLAYFRNRAPLDDSGMPKDRFSAEMPDATLATLKIQPSEPRDSAVYFCASGFDRDTEAFFGQGTRLTVV.

The rearrangement links TRBV6-1 to TRBJ1-6; D gene unclear. Trimming took off 0 bases at V and 11 bases at J, with 8 bases between the two ends. The CDR3 totals 13 residues. CDR1 and CDR2 (germline): MNHNS, SASEGT. The CDR3 DNA reads TGTGCCAGCAGTGAAGCGAGGGCTACACCCCTCCACTTT. This sequence encodes CASSEARATPLHF.

This sequence joins TRBV28 and TRBJ2-2; perhaps TRBD1 as D (6 bases). There are 13 residues in the CDR3. V lost 5 bases to trimming and J lost 7 bases, with 11 bases between them. Germline-derived CDR1 and CDR2 are MDHEN and SYDVKM. The CDR3 DNA sequence: TGTGCCAGCAGTCCAGGGGCGGGCGGGGAGCTGTTTTTT. It translates to CASSPGAGGELFF.